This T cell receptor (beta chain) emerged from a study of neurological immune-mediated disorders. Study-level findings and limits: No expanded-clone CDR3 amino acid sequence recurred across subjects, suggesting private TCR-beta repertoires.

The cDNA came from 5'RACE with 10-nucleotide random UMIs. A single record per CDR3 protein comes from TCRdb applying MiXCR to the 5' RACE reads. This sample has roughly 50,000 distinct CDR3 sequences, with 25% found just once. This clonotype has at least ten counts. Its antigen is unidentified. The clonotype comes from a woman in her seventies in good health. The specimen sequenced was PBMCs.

As DNA, the CDR3 is TGTGCCAGCAGCGTAGAACCTCTGAACACTGAAGCTTTCTTT. Translation: CASSVEPLNTEAFF. This rearrangement joins TRBV9 to TRBJ1-1, with D hard to call. The CDR3 is made up of 14 amino acids. Between the trimmed V and J ends, which lost 0 bases and 0 bases, there was a span of 6 bases. In germline, CDR1 is SGDLS, CDR2 YYNGEE.